These 10 T cell receptor beta chains share one sample of origin, sequenced in a study of technical replicates of blood from a handful of donors. Libraries were prepared by immunoSEQ multiplex PCR; TCRdb keeps only in-frame clonotypes and omits some of them. This sample carries some 77,000 clones, roughly 90% of them seen once, and the ten largest clones take approximately 0.41%. The sequencing input was T cells isolated from PBMCs. The receptors derive from a human donor in good health.

CDR3 protein: CASSLLGTDTQYF. Written as DNA, the CDR3 is TGTGCCAGCAGCTTGCTAGGCACAGATACGCAGTATTTT. The chain uses TRBV5-6 and TRBJ2-3; D ambiguous. CDR1 is SGHDT and CDR2 is YYEEEE in the germline V gene. The CDR3 has 13 amino acids. The V end was cut by 1 base, the J end by 1 base, with 4 bases between.

V is TRBV5-1 and J is TRBJ1-4, with 7 bases fitting TRBD1. Per the germline V gene, CDR1 is SGHRS and CDR2 is YFSETQ. The J segment lost 3 bases and the V segment lost 4 bases, leaving 3 bases of the junction unmatched. This CDR3 has 14 residues. The CDR3 bases are TGCGCCAGCAGCGGGGGGACAGCTAATGAAAAACTGTTTTTT. Amino acids: CASSGGTANEKLFF.

This sequence joins TRBV4-3 and TRBJ1-4; D unclear. Looked up from germline, CDR1 is LGHNA and CDR2 is YSLEER. There are 17 residues in the CDR3. The V end lost 1 base, the J end lost 3 bases, and 15 bases lay between the germline ends. The CDR3 nucleotides are TGCGCCAGCAGCCAAGTCAGTTGGAGACGGTCTAATGAAAAACTGTTTTTT. Residues: CASSQVSWRRSNEKLFF.

This chain links TRBV9 with TRBJ2-5, with 8 bases that match TRBD2. Unmatched junction bases numbered 10, after V lost 4 bases and J lost 2 bases. The CDR3 contains 16 residues. The germline CDR1 and CDR2 sequences are SGDLS and YYNGEE. CDR3 bases: TGTGCCAGCAGCCTCCTCGGGGGGGAGGGGCAAGAGACCCAGTACTTC. Its protein is CASSLLGGEGQETQYF.

Only one count was recorded for this clone. The chain recombines TRBV2 with TRBJ2-3; no reliable D call. Looked up from germline, CDR1 is SNHLY and CDR2 is FYNNEI. Trimming stripped 3 bases from V and 2 bases from J, with 9 bases between. The CDR3 is made up of 14 amino acids. The CDR3 region is CASSELGNTDTQYF. The CDR3 DNA follows: TGTGCCAGCAGTGAGCTAGGAAACACAGATACGCAGTATTTT.

CDR3 protein: CASSQGSGGAYGYTF. The CDR3 DNA reads TGTGCCAGCAGCCAAGGAAGCGGGGGAGCCTATGGCTACACCTTC. The V call is TRBV14, the J call TRBJ1-2; the D gene is possibly TRBD1 (5 bases). Germline V CDR1 and CDR2: SGHDN, FVKESK. The V end was cut by 1 base, the J end by 4 bases, with 13 bases between. The CDR3 has 15 residues.

Only a few counts were recorded for this clone. J is TRBJ2-4 and V is TRBV6-4; tentative D call: TRBD1 (5 bases). The germline V and J ends were trimmed by 4 bases and 8 bases, with 12 bases remaining between them. The CDR3 is 13 amino acids. Looked up from germline, CDR1 is MRHNA and CDR2 is SNTAGT. The CDR3 loop is CASSATENDIQYF. CDR3 nucleotide sequence: TGTGCCAGCAGTGCGACAGAGAATGACATTCAGTACTTC.

The V and J genes are TRBV28 and TRBJ2-2, with 13 bases that match TRBD2. V lost 3 bases, J lost 4 bases, and 2 bases stayed unmatched. The CDR3 is 16 residues long. Germline V lookup: CDR1 MDHEN, CDR2 SYDVKM. The CDR3 nucleotides read TGTGCCAGCAGTTTTTGGACTAGCGGGAGCACCGGGGAGCTGTTTTTT. As protein: CASSFWTSGSTGELFF.

This clone was detected only a few times. The chain is built from TRBV28 and TRBJ2-3; TRBD1 matches at 9 bases. Germline values: CDR1 MDHEN, CDR2 SYDVKM. Trimming cost V 5 bases and J 2 bases; bases outside gene matches: 14. The length of the CDR3 is 18 residues. CDR3 nucleotide sequence: TGTGCCAGCAGTACTCCCTTCTCGACAGGGGGGGACACAGATACGCAGTATTTT. Its protein is CASSTPFSTGGDTDTQYF.

The rearrangement links TRBV30 to TRBJ1-5; 7 bases are shared with TRBD1. After removal of 7 bases from V and 4 bases from J, the junction contained 7 bases not matched to a gene. Germline CDR1 GTSNPN, CDR2 SVGIG (reference sequence). The CDR3 spans 13 residues. CDR3 sequence: CALSGGDNQPQHF. The DNA of the CDR3 is TGTGCCTTATCAGGGGGAGATAATCAGCCCCAGCATTTT.